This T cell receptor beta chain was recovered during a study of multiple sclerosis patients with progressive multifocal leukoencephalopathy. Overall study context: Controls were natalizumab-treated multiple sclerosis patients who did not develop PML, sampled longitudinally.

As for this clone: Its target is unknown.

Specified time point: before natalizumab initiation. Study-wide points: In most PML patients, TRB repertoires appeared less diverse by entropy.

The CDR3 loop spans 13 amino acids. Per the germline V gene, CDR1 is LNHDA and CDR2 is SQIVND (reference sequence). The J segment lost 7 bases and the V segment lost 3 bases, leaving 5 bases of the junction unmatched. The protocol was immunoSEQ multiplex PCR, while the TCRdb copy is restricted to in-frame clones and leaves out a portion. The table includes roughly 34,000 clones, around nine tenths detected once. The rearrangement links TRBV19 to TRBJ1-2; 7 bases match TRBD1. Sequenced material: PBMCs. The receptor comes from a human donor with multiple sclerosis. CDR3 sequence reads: CASSMEGGRGYTF. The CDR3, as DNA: TGTGCCAGTAGTATGGAAGGGGGCCGTGGCTACACCTTC. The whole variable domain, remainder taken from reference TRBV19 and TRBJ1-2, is DGGITQSPKYLFRKEGQNVTLSCEQNLNHDAMYWYRQDPGQGLRLIYYSQIVNDFQKGDIAEGYSVSREKKESFPLTVTSAQKNPTAFYLCASSMEGGRGYTFGSGTRLTVV.